This TCR beta chain came from a study of T cell repertoires in cytomegalovirus infection. About the study: Public signatures in TCR beta pointed to CMV infection and matching HLA type.

TCRdb re-called the reads with MiXCR, one entry per CDR3 protein. Among under 800,000 distinct CDR3 sequences listed, 24% were seen once. The CDR3 contains 13 residues. V was shortened by 6 bases and J by 0 bases, with 12 bases between the two germline ends. Germline CDR1 and CDR2: DFQATT and SNEGSKA (reference sequence). The rearrangement joins TRBV20-1 to TRBJ2-7; D possibly corresponds to TRBD1 (7 bases). The source material was CD8+ T cells from PBMCs. The TCR comes from a human donor in good health (CMV status not recorded). Some clones in this sample may be carry-over from other donors' samples. The CDR3, as DNA: TGCAGTGCCCGGCGGGACAGCTCCTACGAGCAGTACTTC. Translating gives CSARRDSSYEQYF.